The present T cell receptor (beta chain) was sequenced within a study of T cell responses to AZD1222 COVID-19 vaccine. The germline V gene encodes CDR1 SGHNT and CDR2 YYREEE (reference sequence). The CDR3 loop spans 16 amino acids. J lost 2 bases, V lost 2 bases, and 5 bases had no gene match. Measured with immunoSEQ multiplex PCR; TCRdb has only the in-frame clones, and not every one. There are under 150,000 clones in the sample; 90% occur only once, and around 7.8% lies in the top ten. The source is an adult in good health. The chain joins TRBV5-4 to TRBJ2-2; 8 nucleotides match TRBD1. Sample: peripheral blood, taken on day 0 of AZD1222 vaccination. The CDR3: CASSFYRGENTGELFF. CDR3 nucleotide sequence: TGTGCCAGCAGCTTTTACAGGGGGGAAAACACCGGGGAGCTGTTTTTT.